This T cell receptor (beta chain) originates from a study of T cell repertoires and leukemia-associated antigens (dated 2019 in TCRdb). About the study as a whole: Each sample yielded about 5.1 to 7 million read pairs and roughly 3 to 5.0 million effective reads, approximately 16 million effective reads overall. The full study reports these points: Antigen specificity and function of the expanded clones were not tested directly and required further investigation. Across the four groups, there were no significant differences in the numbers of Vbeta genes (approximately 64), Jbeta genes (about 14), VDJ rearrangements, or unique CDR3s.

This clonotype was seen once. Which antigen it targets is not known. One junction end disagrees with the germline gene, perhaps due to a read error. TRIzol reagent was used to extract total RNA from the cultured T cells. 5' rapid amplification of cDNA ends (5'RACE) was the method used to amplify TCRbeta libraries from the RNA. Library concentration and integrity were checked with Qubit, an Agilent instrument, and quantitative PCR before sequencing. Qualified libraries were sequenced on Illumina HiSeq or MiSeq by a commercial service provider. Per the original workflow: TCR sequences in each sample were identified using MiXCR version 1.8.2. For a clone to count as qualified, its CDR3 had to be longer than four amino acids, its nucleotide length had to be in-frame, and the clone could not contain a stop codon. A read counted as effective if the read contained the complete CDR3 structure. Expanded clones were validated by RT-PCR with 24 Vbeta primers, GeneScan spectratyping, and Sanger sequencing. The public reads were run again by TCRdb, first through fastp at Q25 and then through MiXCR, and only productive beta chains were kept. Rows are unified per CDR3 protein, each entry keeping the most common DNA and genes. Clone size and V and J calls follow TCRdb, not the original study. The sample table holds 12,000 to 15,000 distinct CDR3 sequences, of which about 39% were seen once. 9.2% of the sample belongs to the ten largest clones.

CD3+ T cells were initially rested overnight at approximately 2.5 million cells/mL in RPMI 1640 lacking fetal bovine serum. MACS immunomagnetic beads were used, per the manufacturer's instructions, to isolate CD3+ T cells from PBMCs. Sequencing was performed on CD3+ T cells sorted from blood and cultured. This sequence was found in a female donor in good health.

The CDR3 protein sequence reads: CVTSFGVGGCTF. The DNA reads as follows: TGTGTCACCAGTTTTGGAGTCGGAGGCTGCACCTTC. Recombination joined TRBV24-1 with TRBJ1-2; a confident D gene designation cannot be given. CDR1 and CDR2, per the germline V gene, are KGHDR and SFDVKD. From its cysteine to its phenylalanine, the CDR3 spans 12 amino acids. CDR3 DNA only is kept here, 36 bases in frame from base 1.